This TCR beta chain was identified during a study of T-cell memory formation after mild COVID-19. Whole-study context: Largely donor-specific sequence clusters came from a couple of donors. Regarding the study as a whole: CD8+ contracting clones occupied EMRA, while CD4+ ones occupied mainly CM and EM.

A word on this clonotype: Its target is not known.

Trimming at V came to 6 bases and at J to 4 bases, leaving 6 bases not matched to a gene. Germline V CDR1 and CDR2: LNHNV, YYDKDF (reference sequence). This CDR3 comprises 15 residues. MiXCR, applied by TCRdb to the 5' RACE reads, yields one record per CDR3 protein. In the table there are over 400,000 distinct CDR3 sequences, under 25% of which are singletons. Sequenced sample: PBMCs or a T cell subset sorted from them (not recorded which). The V gene is TRBV15, the J gene TRBJ2-5; 12 nucleotides agree with TRBD2. This receptor was obtained from an adult woman who had mild COVID-19 (a few samples of this study predate the infection). Cell type and time point are not known. This CDR3 reads CATRPSGGAGETQYF. CDR3 sequence (DNA): TGTGCCACCAGACCTAGCGGGGGGGCAGGAGAGACCCAGTACTTC.